The clone carrying this T cell receptor (beta chain) has just one count. What it binds is not known. The CDR3 extends over 14 amino acids. The trim removed 6 bases at V and 5 bases at J, leaving 8 bases unmatched. Germline V CDR1 and CDR2: DFQATT, SNEGSKA (reference sequence). Study-wide findings and caveats: Tumor Treg TCRs overlapped most with tumor naive CD4+ cells.

TCRdb reprocessed the 5' RACE reads with MiXCR, giving one entry per CDR3 protein. In the table there are about 5,800 distinct CDR3 sequences, roughly 72% of which are singletons. The V call is TRBV20-1, the J call TRBJ2-2; 8 positions match TRBD1. This TCR was recovered from a female donor with breast cancer. Sequences were obtained from memory CD4+ T cells sorted from a lymph node. Indicated subset: memory CD4+ T cells, CD4+CD45RO+CD25-. The CDR3, as DNA: TGCAGTGCACCCTATAGACAGGGGACCGGGGAGCTGTTTTTT. Amino acids: CSAPYRQGTGELFF.